The TCR beta chain under discussion was sequenced for a study of PD-L1 blockade in urothelial cancer. Study-wide background: From about 2014, patients received atezolizumab, given as 1,200 mg intravenously every 3 weeks. In the patient group, about 85% of the roughly 30 were males with bladder-origin urothelial cancer. At 3 weeks (second dose) and 6 weeks after starting treatment, blood was analyzed. Blood samples contained a median about 150,000 T cells.

A single count supports this clone. Some clones are missing from TCRdb's copy, which holds only in-frame ones; the method was immunoSEQ multiplex PCR. This table has tens of thousands of clones, roughly 84% appearing once. There are 14 residues in the CDR3. The germline V gene encodes CDR1 MNHNS and CDR2 SASEGT. Losses at the gene ends were 7 bases for V and 5 bases for J; bases not matched to a gene: 7. Sequenced here: PBMCs, sampled around atezolizumab (anti-PD-L1) treatment. The source of this sequence is a man aged 50 or older with urothelial cancer. The genes are TRBV6-1 and TRBJ2-2; 7 bases are shared with TRBD1. The CDR3 DNA reads as TGTGCCAGCACCGGGACAGCCTATACCGGGGAGCTGTTTTTT. Amino acid sequence: CASTGTAYTGELFF.